This TCR beta chain was identified during a study of blood T cell repertoires in COVID-19 (dated by TCRdb to about 2020). Notes on the research overall: Samples from collaborators originated in the United States, Italy and Spain and spanned both the acute and convalescent phases of COVID-19. HLA class I and class II types, where available, came from metadata supplied by the sample provider rather than from assay-based typing. A freely available public database, intended as a resource for researchers studying the immune response to SARS-CoV-2, is where the repertoires were released. The material from the prospective study consisted of cDNA or gDNA derived from T cells, B-cell-depleted T cells, or PBMCs. Deeply sampled blood TCRbeta repertoires from subjects exposed to, actively infected with, or recovered from COVID-19 were included in the dataset. A de-identified subject ID, COVID-19 status, age in years and sex were almost always included in the sample metadata. Samples were obtained from the ongoing ImmuneRACE study (first 160 participants) and from about 1,300 subjects provided by 6 global collaborators. Findings and caveats that apply to the study as a whole: The quantity of clinical and demographic metadata differed by source and by participant and was supplied without curation.

One collaborating source in Seattle enrolled patients while the patients were actively infected and followed the patients over time throughout the course of disease. The collaborating institutions used their own protocols to collect whole blood in K2EDTA tubes. For TCRbeta analysis, collaborators shipped samples in one of three forms: frozen whole blood, isolated PBMCs, or DNA extracted from either of those sample types. On this clone: What this receptor recognizes is not known. Qualities for individual bases were not recorded, and no much larger clone is one base off. The sample carries other DNA sequences with the same CDR3.

The germline V gene gives CDR1 as MNHEY and CDR2 as SVGAGI. Ends trimmed: V by 5 bases, J by 4 bases; bases unmatched to a gene: 3. The CDR3 runs 14 amino acids, cysteine and phenylalanine included. Of the read, only the CDR3 DNA is kept; its 42 bases are in frame from base 1. TCRbeta CDR3 regions were amplified from genomic DNA by means of the immunoSEQ Assay, a bias-controlled multiplex PCR. Processing in the source paper ran as follows. The number of nucleated cells in each sample was estimated by amplification of reference gene primers within the assay. To quantify the absolute abundance of each unique TCRbeta CDR3 rearrangement, sequence reads were collapsed and filtered. For each sample, productive Simpson clonality was calculated as the square root of Simpson's diversity index over productive rearrangements. TCRdb took this table from immuneACCESS and kept in-frame rearrangements with V and J called. Such tables lack part of the clones; where checked against another copy, unresolved V genes explain under half of the gap, and the rest is unexplained. V, J and clone size were drawn from that table, and D and trimming were deduced from the DNA. The sample table lists approximately 280,000 clones, around 90% of them with a count of one. The leading ten clones occupy roughly 7% of the sample.

The chain couples TRBV6-5 to TRBJ1-5, and TRBD1 aligns with 9 junction nucleotides. The sequencing sample was made of peripheral blood. The TCR originated in a woman aged 25 to 39 with COVID-19, enrolled during active disease. The CDR3 has the sequence CASSTGTGNQPQHF. Read as DNA, the sequence is TGTGCCAGCAGTACTGGGACAGGGAATCAGCCCCAGCATTTT.